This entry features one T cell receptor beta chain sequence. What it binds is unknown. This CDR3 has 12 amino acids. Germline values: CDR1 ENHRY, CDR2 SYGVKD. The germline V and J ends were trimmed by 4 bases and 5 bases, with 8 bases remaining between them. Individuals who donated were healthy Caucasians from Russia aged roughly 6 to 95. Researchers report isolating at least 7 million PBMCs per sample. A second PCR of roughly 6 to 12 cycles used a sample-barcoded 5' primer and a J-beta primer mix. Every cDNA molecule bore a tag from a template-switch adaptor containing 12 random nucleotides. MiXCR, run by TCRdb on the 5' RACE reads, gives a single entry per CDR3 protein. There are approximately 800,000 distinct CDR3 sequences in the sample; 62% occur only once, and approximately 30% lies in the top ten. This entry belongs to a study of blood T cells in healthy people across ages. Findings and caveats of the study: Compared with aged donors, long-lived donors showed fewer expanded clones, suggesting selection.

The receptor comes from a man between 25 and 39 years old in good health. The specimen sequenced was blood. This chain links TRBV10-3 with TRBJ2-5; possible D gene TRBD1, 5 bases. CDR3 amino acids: CAISGAGETQYF. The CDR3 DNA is TGTGCCATCAGTGGGGCAGGGGAGACCCAGTACTTC.